The T cell receptor beta chain under discussion was sequenced for a study of blood T cell repertoires in COVID-19. This clone was observed at least ten times. Only in-frame clones appear in the TCRdb table, and some are missing; sequencing was by immunoSEQ multiplex PCR. Here the sample spans roughly 100,000 clones, roughly nine tenths being singletons. Trimming removed 6 bases from V and 5 bases from J, with 16 bases in between. The CDR3 has 15 residues. Germline V lookup: CDR1 MNHEY, CDR2 SMNVEV (reference sequence). This clonotype was obtained from a human donor in a cohort sampled during active COVID-19. The material sequenced was peripheral blood. V gene TRBV27 combines with J gene TRBJ1-4; perhaps TRBD1 as D (6 bases). The CDR3 nucleotides are TGTGCCAGCAGGCCCACTCTGGACAGAAATGAAAAACTGTTTTTT. It specifies CASRPTLDRNEKLFF.